This T cell receptor beta chain was recovered during a study of cytomegalovirus exposure and HLA in healthy donors. Both 60 Vbeta primers and 13 Jbeta primers went into the PCR. The assay was immunoSEQ multiplex PCR, and TCRdb's table has in-frame clones only and misses some. The table records about 150,000 clones, 60% to 75% of them present only once. As concerns this clone: Its antigen remains unidentified.

Notes on the study in general: Researchers catalogued about 160 TCR beta chains as cytomegalovirus-associated. What a later analysis showed was that several of the most significant clusters appeared linked to common viral pathogens. In a later analysis, an Asian-associated ancestry cluster reportedly showed fewer N-insertions than the approximately 700-donor mean.

Sequencing was performed on PBMCs. This receptor was taken from a man younger than 30 in good health and CMV-seronegative.

The DNA for the CDR3 is TGTGCCAGCAGCGACCTCTGGACTAGCGGGGGGGATCTTGGGGCAGATACGCAGTATTTT. This sequence encodes CASSDLWTSGGDLGADTQYF. The rearrangement uses TRBV5-4 and TRBJ2-3, with TRBD2 identical over 15 bases. The CDR3 extends over 20 amino acids. V was pared by 4 bases and J by 4 bases, with 16 bases of the junction left unmatched. In germline, CDR1 is SGHNT, CDR2 YYREEE (reference sequence).